This T cell receptor beta chain is from a study of T cell responses to AZD1222 COVID-19 vaccine. Trimming stripped 1 base from V and 5 bases from J, with 11 bases between. Germline values: CDR1 LNHNV, CDR2 YYDKDF (reference sequence). The CDR3 loop spans 14 amino acids. Here immunoSEQ multiplex PCR was the method, and the copy in TCRdb shows in-frame clones only, minus some. The table shows approximately 210,000 clones, with approximately 94% occurring only once. This receptor was obtained from an adult who received the MenACWY meningococcal vaccine as a control. The sequenced sample was peripheral blood, obtained 28 days after the second dose of the MenACWY control vaccine. The chain couples TRBV15 to TRBJ1-1; D gene unclear. CDR3 in amino acids: CATSRGGSPTEAFF. The CDR3 nucleotides read TGTGCCACCAGCAGAGGTGGCAGCCCAACTGAAGCTTTCTTT.